These T cell receptor beta chains were read from a single sample in a study of cytomegalovirus exposure and HLA in healthy donors. The data were produced by immunoSEQ multiplex PCR, yet TCRdb's version contains in-frame clones alone and is incomplete. This table holds more than 45,000 clones, 75% to 90% found once. Source material: PBMCs. The receptors derive from a woman between 18 and 30 years old in good health and CMV-seronegative. CDR3s include the opening cysteine and the closing phenylalanine or tryptophan. D genes are given only for firm matches. Some rows mark clone size as missing; the rest say once, few, many or name a class of expanded clone.

v_call	clone_size	d_call	cdr3_length	j_call	cdr3_nt	cdr3_aa
TRBV6-5	-	-	13	TRBJ2-5	TGTGCCAGCACCAAAGGGGGTTCGGTGACCCAGTACTTC	CASTKGGSVTQYF
TRBV6-5	-	-	14	TRBJ2-3	TGTGCCAGCAGTTATAGAGGGATAGTAGATACGCAGTATTTT	CASSYRGIVDTQYF
TRBV7-9	-	-	14	TRBJ1-2	TGTGCCAGTACTCCGACAGGCGGCGGGGGTGGCTACACCTTC	CASTPTGGGGGYTF
TRBV11-1	-	-	15	TRBJ2-7	TGTGCCAGCAGCGTGGTGAAGGGGGTAGGGTACGAGCAGTACTTC	CASSVVKGVGYEQYF
TRBV28	-	-	12	TRBJ2-7	TGTGCCAGCAGTTTTGGCCGCTACGAGCAGTACTTC	CASSFGRYEQYF
TRBV27	once	TRBD2	14	TRBJ2-7	TGTGCCAGCAGTTTAATGTGGGGGGGCTACGAGCAGTACTTC	CASSLMWGGYEQYF
TRBV2	-	TRBD1	17	TRBJ2-3	TGTGCCAGCAGTGAAGCGCTTGTTGGGACAGGGGTGGATACGCAGTATTTT	CASSEALVGTGVDTQYF
TRBV27	-	TRBD1	13	TRBJ1-5	TGTGCCAGCAGTTTCTCCCCCGGACAGGGACTGCATTTT	CASSFSPGQGLHF
TRBV19	-	TRBD1	16	TRBJ2-7	TGTGCCAGTAGTCCGAAACCGGGACAGGGGTCCTACGAGCAGTACTTC	CASSPKPGQGSYEQYF
TRBV15	-	-	13	TRBJ1-4	TGTGCCACCAGCAGAACAGGGTTGCAAAAACTGTTTTTT	CATSRTGLQKLFF
TRBV9	-	-	15	TRBJ2-3	TGTGCCAGCAGCGTCCTAAGCGGGAGCACAGATACGCAGTATTTT	CASSVLSGSTDTQYF
TRBV4-1	once	-	14	TRBJ2-7	TGCGCCAGCAGCCAAGACGTGGCTCCCTACGAGCAGTACTTC	CASSQDVAPYEQYF
TRBV28	-	-	14	TRBJ2-7	TGTGCCAGCAGTCGACAGGTCCTCTCCTACGAGCAGTACTTC	CASSRQVLSYEQYF
TRBV29-1	once	TRBD1	14	TRBJ2-5	TGCAGCGCCGACCGGGACAGGGGGAGGGAGACCCAGTACTTC	CSADRDRGRETQYF
TRBV5-8	-	TRBD1	16	TRBJ1-3	TGTGCCAGCAGCTTGACAGGGGCTTTCTCTGGAAACACCATATATTTT	CASSLTGAFSGNTIYF
TRBV27	-	-	16	TRBJ2-2	TGTGCCAGCAGTTTATCCCAGGGCCCGAACACCGGGGAGCTGTTTTTT	CASSLSQGPNTGELFF
TRBV6-6	-	-	12	TRBJ1-1	TGTGCCAGCGGACCGGGGGGCACTGAAGCTTTCTTT	CASGPGGTEAFF
TRBV6-1	-	TRBD1	14	TRBJ2-7	TGTGCCAGCAGTGACGACAGGGTGTATAACGAGCAGTACTTC	CASSDDRVYNEQYF
TRBV10-1	-	TRBD1	18	TRBJ2-2	TGCGCCAGCAGTGACCGACTCAGGACAGGGGACATCACCGGGGAGCTGTTTTTT	CASSDRLRTGDITGELFF
TRBV7-9	-	-	16	TRBJ2-5	TGTGCCAGCAGCCTATCCTTAGGTGGGAGTGGAGAGACCCAGTACTTC	CASSLSLGGSGETQYF
TRBV7-9	-	TRBD1	14	TRBJ2-5	TGTGCCAGCAGCTCGGACAGGAACCAAGAGACCCAGTACTTC	CASSSDRNQETQYF
TRBV9	-	TRBD2	14	TRBJ2-5	TGTGCCAGCAGCGTAGGGGAGCGGGGTGAGACCCAGTACTTC	CASSVGERGETQYF
TRBV18	-	-	15	TRBJ2-3	TGTGCCAGCTCACCACCGTGGGACAACACAGATACGCAGTATTTT	CASSPPWDNTDTQYF
TRBV5-6	-	-	14	TRBJ1-5	TGTGCCAGCAGCTTGGGGCAGGGGAGTCAGCCCCAGCATTTT	CASSLGQGSQPQHF
TRBV7-2	once	-	16	TRBJ2-7	TGTGCCAGCAGCTTCGCCGGAGTAATGGTGGCCTACGAGCAGTACTTC	CASSFAGVMVAYEQYF
TRBV20-1	-	-	11	TRBJ1-1	TGCAGTGCTAGGAGGAACACTGAAGCTTTCTTT	CSARRNTEAFF
TRBV6-6	-	-	13	TRBJ1-2	TGTGCCAGCAGTCCCACTCTACTCTATGGCTACACCTTC	CASSPTLLYGYTF
TRBV18	-	-	13	TRBJ1-2	TGTGCCAGCTCATACGACAGCGACTATGGCTACACCTTC	CASSYDSDYGYTF
TRBV29-1	-	TRBD2	12	TRBJ2-1	TGCACCGGCGTAGGGACTAACAATGAGCAGTTCTTC	CTGVGTNNEQFF
TRBV28	-	-	12	TRBJ2-2	TGTGCCAGCAACAGGCCGGCCGGGGAGCTGTTTTTT	CASNRPAGELFF
TRBV5-1	-	-	16	TRBJ1-2	TGCGCCAGCAGCCCAGGAGGGCAGGGCACTAACTATGGCTACACCTTC	CASSPGGQGTNYGYTF
TRBV4-2	-	TRBD1	16	TRBJ2-7	TGTGCCAGCAGCCAAGGGACAGGGGGCGGGAGCTACGAGCAGTACTTC	CASSQGTGGGSYEQYF
TRBV6-5	-	TRBD1	13	TRBJ2-4	TGTGCCAGCAGTCGGACAGGGGAAAACATTCAGTACTTC	CASSRTGENIQYF
TRBV2	-	-	14	TRBJ1-1	TGTGCCAGCAGGGTAGACAGTTCAAACACTGAAGCTTTCTTT	CASRVDSSNTEAFF